The source of this T cell receptor beta chain is a study of T cells in localized non-small cell lung cancer. Sequenced by immunoSEQ multiplex PCR; TCRdb stores in-frame clones only, minus some. In the table there are 20,000 to 25,000 clones, roughly nine tenths of which are singletons. Findings and caveats of the study: It remains possible that heterogeneity exists, since only one tumor region was sequenced. There were a median around 59 of the top 100 tumor clones appearing in adjacent lung. Clonality peaked in uninvolved adjacent lung rather than tumor.

This clone is a singleton in its sample. What it binds is unknown. The V end was cut by 5 bases, the J end by 7 bases, with 18 bases between. There are 15 residues in the CDR3. Germline V gene lookup returns CDR1 SGHRS and CDR2 YFSETQ. The clonotype originates from a male donor aged 60 or over with stage I lung adenocarcinoma. Sample: peripheral blood, taken before any cancer treatment. This rearrangement joins TRBV5-1 to TRBJ1-4; perhaps TRBD1 as D (6 bases). CDR3 protein: CASRYLGGEGEKLFF. The DNA for the CDR3 is TGCGCCAGCAGGTACCTAGGGGGTGAAGGTGAAAAACTGTTTTTT.